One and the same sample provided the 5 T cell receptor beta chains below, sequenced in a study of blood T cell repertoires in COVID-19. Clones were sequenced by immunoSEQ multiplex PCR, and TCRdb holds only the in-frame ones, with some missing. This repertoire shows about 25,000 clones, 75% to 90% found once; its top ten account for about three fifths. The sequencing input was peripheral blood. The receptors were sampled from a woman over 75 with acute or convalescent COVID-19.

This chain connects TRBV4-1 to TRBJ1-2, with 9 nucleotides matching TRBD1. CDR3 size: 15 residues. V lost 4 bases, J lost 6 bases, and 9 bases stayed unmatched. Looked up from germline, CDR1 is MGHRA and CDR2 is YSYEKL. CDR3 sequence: CASSRLGQGIDGYTF. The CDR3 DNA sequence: TGCGCCAGCAGCCGACTGGGACAGGGAATTGATGGCTACACCTTC.

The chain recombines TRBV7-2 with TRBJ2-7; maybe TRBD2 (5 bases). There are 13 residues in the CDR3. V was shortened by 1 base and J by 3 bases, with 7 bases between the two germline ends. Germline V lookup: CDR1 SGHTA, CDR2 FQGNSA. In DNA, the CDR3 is TGTGCCAGCAGCTTAGGCGGACTCTACGAGCAGTACTTC. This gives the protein CASSLGGLYEQYF.

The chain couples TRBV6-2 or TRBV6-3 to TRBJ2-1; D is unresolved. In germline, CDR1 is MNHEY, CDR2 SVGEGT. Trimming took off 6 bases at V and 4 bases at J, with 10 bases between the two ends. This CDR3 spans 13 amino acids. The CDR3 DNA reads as TGTGCCAGCAGCTCTCAAGAGTACAATGAGCAGTTCTTC. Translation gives CASSSQEYNEQFF.

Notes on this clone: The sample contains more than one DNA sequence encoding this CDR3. CDR3 loop: CASSFLSGNTIYF. The CDR3 DNA sequence: TGTGCCAGCAGCTTCTTATCTGGAAACACCATATATTTT. The chain employs TRBV7-8 and TRBJ1-3; D is unresolved. CDR1 and CDR2 from the germline V gene are SGHVS and FQNEAQ. Trimming cost V 3 bases and J 1 base, with 4 bases left between them. CDR3 size: 13 residues.

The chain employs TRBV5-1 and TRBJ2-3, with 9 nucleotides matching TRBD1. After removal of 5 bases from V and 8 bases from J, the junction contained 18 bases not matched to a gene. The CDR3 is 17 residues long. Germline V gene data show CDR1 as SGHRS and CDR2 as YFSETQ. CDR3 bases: TGCGCCAGCAGATGGACAGGGGCAAGGGCAGATCGCGGTACGCAGTATTTT. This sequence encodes CASRWTGARADRGTQYF.